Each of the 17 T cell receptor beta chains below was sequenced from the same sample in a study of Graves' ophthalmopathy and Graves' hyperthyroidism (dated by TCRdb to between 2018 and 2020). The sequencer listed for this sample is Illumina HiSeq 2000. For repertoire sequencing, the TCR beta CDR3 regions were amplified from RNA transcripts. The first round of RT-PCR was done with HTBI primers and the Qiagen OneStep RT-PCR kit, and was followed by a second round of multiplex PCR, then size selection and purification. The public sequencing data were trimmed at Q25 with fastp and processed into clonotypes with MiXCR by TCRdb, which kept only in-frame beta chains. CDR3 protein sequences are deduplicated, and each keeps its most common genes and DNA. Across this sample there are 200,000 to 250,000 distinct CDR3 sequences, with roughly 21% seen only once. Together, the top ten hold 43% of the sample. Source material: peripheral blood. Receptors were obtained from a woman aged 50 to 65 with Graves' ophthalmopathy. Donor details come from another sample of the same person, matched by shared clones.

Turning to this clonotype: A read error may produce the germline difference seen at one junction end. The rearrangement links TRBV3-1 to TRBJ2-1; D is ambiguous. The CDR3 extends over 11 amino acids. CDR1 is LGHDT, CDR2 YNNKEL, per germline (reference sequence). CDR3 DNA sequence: TGTGCCAGCAGCCAAGATACGTGGAGATACTTC. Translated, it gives CASSQDTWRYF.

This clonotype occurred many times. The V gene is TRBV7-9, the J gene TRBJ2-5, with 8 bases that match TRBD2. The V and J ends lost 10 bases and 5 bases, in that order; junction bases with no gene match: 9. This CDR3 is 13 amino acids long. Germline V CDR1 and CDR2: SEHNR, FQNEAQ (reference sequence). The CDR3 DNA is TGTGCCACCGCTAGGGGACTAGTCGAGACCCAGTACTTC. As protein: CATARGLVETQYF.

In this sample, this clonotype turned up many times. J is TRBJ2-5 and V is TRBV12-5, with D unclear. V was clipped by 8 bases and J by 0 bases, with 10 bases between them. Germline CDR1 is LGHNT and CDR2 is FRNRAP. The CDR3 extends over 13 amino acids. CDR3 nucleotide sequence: TGTGCTAGTCAGGCGGCAAACCAAGAGACCCAGTACTTC. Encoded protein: CASQAANQETQYF.

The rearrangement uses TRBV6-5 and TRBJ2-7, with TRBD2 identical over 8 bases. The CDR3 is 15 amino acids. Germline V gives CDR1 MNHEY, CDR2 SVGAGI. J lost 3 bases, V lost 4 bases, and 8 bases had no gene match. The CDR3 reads CASSSLAGNFYEQYF. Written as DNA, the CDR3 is TGTGCCAGCAGTTCCCTAGCGGGCAACTTCTACGAGCAGTACTTC.

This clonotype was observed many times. This CDR3 is CASSIRGTSGILAYEQYF. CDR3 bases: TGTGCCAGTAGTATAAGGGGGACTAGCGGGATCTTAGCCTACGAGCAGTACTTC. The chain has TRBV19 and TRBJ2-7, with TRBD2 matching over 13 bases. Losses at the gene ends were 2 bases for V and 2 bases for J; bases not matched to a gene: 9. The CDR3 spans 18 residues. The germline V gene has CDR1 LNHDA and CDR2 SQIVND (reference sequence). The full variable domain, its missing parts supplied by reference TRBV19 and TRBJ2-7, is DGGITQSPKYLFRKEGQNVTLSCEQNLNHDAMYWYRQDPGQGLRLIYYSQIVNDFQKGDIAEGYSVSREKKESFPLTVTSAQKNPTAFYLCASSIRGTSGILAYEQYFGPGTRLTVT.

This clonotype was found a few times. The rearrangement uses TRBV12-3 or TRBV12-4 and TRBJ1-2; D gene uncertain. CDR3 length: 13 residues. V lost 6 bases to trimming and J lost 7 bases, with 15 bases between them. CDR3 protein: CASSLAFRAGYTF. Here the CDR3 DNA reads TGTGCCAGCAGCCTCGCCTTCCGCGCTGGCTACACCTTC.

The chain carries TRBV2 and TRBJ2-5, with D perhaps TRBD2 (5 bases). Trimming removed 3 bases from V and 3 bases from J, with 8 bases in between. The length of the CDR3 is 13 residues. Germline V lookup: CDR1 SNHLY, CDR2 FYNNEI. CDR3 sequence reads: CASSDAGEETQYF. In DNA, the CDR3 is TGTGCCAGCAGTGACGCCGGGGAAGAGACCCAGTACTTC.

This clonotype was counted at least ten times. CDR3 in amino acids: CASSTDRVRQPQHF. The CDR3 DNA is TGTGCCAGCAGCACGGACAGGGTCCGTCAGCCCCAGCATTTT. The rearrangement links TRBV12-3 or TRBV12-4 to TRBJ1-5, with 8 bases fitting TRBD1. CDR3 length equals 14 residues. V lost 6 bases and J lost 6; bases outside the gene matches: 7.

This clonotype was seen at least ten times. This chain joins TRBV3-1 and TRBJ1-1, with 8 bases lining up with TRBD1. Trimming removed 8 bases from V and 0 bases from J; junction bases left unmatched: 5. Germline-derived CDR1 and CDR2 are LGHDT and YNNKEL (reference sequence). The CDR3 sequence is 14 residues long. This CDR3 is CASPGQGVNTEAFF. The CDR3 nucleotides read TGTGCCAGCCCCGGACAGGGTGTGAACACTGAAGCTTTCTTT.

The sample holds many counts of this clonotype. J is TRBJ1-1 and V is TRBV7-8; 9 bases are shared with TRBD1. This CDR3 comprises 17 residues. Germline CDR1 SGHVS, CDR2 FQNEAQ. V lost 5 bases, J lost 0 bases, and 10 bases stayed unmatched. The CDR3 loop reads CASSLSQGALMNTEAFF. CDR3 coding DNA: TGTGCCAGCAGCCTCTCACAGGGGGCCCTAATGAACACTGAAGCTTTCTTT.

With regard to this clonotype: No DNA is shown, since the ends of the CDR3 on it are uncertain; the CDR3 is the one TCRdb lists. The CDR3 sequence: CASSVGPGANQPQPF. This chain uses TRBV9 with TRBJ1-5; the D call TRBD1 from the table was never checked on the DNA. The CDR3 length is 15 residues, termini included. Germline V gene sequence: CDR1 SGDLS, CDR2 YYNGEE.

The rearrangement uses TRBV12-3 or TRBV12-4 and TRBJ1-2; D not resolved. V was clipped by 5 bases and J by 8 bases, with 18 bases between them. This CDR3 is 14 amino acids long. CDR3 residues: CASSEGFGYSGYTF. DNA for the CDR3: TGTGCCAGCAGTGAAGGGTTTGGTTATAGCGGCTACACCTTC.

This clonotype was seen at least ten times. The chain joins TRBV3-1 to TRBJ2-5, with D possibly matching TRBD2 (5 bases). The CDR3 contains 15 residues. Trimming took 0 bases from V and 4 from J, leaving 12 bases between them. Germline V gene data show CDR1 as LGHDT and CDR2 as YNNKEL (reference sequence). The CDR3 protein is CASSQDPVGGETQYF. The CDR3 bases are TGTGCCAGCAGCCAAGATCCAGTTGGAGGAGAGACCCAGTACTTC.

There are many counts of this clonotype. CDR3 sequence (DNA): TGTGCCACCCATCTGACTAGCGGAGCGAACACCGGGGAGCTGTTTTTT. It specifies CATHLTSGANTGELFF. This chain links TRBV27 with TRBJ2-2; 9 nucleotides match TRBD2. The CDR3 spans 16 residues. The V gene's germline CDR1 is MNHEY and CDR2 SMNVEV (reference sequence). V shed 10 bases, J shed 0 bases, and the junction held 9 bases outside the gene matches.

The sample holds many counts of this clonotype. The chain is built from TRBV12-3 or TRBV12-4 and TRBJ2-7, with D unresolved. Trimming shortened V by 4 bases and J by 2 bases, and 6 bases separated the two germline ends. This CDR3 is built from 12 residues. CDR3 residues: CASSSYTYEQYF. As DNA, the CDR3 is TGTGCCAGCAGTTCCTATACCTACGAGCAGTACTTC.

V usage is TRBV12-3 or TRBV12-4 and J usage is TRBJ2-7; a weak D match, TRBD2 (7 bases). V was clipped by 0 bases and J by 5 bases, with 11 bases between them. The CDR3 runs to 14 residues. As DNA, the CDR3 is TGTGCCAGCAGTTTAGCGGGGGGGCGGGACGAGCAGTACTTC. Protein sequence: CASSLAGGRDEQYF.

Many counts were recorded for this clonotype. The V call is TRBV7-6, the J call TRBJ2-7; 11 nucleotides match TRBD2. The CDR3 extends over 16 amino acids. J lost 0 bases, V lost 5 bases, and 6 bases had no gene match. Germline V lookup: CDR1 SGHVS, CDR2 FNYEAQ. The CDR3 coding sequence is TGTGCCAGCAGCCCGGGGACTAGCGGCCTCTCCTACGAGCAGTACTTC. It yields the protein CASSPGTSGLSYEQYF.